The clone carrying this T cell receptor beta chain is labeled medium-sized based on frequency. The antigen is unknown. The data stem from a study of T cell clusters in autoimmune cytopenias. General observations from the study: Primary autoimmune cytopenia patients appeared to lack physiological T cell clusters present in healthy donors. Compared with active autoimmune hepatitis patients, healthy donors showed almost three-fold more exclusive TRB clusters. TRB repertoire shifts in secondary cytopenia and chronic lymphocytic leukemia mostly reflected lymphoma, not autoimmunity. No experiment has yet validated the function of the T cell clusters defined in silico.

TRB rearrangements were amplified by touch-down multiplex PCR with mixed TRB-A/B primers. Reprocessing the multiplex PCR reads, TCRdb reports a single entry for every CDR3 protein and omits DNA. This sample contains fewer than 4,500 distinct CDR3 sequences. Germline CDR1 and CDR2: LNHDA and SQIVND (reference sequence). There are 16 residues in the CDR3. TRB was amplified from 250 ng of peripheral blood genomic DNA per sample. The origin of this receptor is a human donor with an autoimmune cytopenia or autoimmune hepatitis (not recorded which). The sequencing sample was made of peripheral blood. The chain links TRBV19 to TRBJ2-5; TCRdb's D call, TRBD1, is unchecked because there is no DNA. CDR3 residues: CASSGLVTGGSETQYF.